Listed here are 6 T cell receptor beta chains from one sample, sequenced in a study of a mutant IDH1 vaccine in newly diagnosed glioma. These receptors have no identified antigens. The time point was: week 11, during vaccination. It was 300 ug of mutant IDH1 20-mer peptide that made up each vaccine dose, given with topical imiquimod. TCRdb's copy holds only in-frame clones and misses some; the assay was immunoSEQ multiplex PCR. The sample includes about 60,000 clones, 70% to 85% seen only once; the top ten take roughly 9%. The sample in question was PBMCs, obtained from a glioma patient whose treatment included an IDH1 peptide vaccine. The receptors shown here come from a woman aged 50 to 60 with glioma.

The gene calls are TRBV9 and TRBJ2-6; D is ambiguous. The CDR3 extends over 14 amino acids. The V gene lost 0 bases and the J gene lost 8 bases, with 9 bases spanning the gap. CDR1 is SGDLS and CDR2 is YYNGEE in the germline V gene. CDR3 region: CASSVEAYPNVLTF. The CDR3 nucleotides are TGTGCCAGCAGCGTAGAGGCGTACCCCAACGTCCTGACTTTC. The full variable domain, rest sourced from reference TRBV9 and TRBJ2-6, is DSGVTQTPKHLITATGQRVTLRCSPRSGDLSVYWYQQSLDQGLQFLIQYYNGEERAKGNILERFSAQQFPDLHSELNLSSLELGDSALYFCASSVEAYPNVLTFGAGSRLTVL.

The chain couples TRBV5-1 to TRBJ1-3, with D maybe TRBD1 (5 bases). The germline V gene has CDR1 SGHRS and CDR2 YFSETQ. V lost 6 bases and J 2 bases, leaving 12 bases between the germline ends. This CDR3 spans 14 amino acids. CDR3 sequence: CASNPGDAGNTIYF. CDR3 DNA: TGCGCCAGCAACCCGGGGGACGCTGGAAACACCATATATTTT.

V usage is TRBV9 and J usage is TRBJ1-2; 8 nucleotides align to TRBD1. The length of the CDR3 is 15 residues. Trimming took 0 bases from V and 4 from J; bases not matched to a gene: 5. Germline V gives CDR1 SGDLS, CDR2 YYNGEE. CDR3 sequence (DNA): TGTGCCAGCAGCGTAGGCAGGGGGCGCGGCTATGGCTACACCTTC. Translation gives CASSVGRGRGYGYTF.

This chain joins TRBV30 and TRBJ2-1, with TRBD2 matching over 7 bases. The CDR3 loop spans 12 amino acids. The trim removed 3 bases at V and 9 bases at J, leaving 5 bases unmatched. Germline values: CDR1 GTSNPN, CDR2 SVGIG (reference sequence). The CDR3 sequence: CAWSPERGEQFF. The CDR3 DNA sequence: TGTGCCTGGAGCCCTGAGCGGGGTGAGCAGTTCTTC.

The rearrangement links TRBV9 to TRBJ1-6, with 10 bases lining up with TRBD1. Trimming took 3 bases from V and 0 from J; bases not matched to a gene: 6. This CDR3 has 18 residues. Germline V lookup: CDR1 SGDLS, CDR2 YYNGEE. The CDR3 is CASSGTGGKSSYNSPLHF. In nucleotides, the CDR3 is TGTGCCAGCAGCGGGACAGGGGGTAAGAGCTCCTATAATTCACCCCTCCACTTT. The full variable domain, rest sourced from reference TRBV9 and TRBJ1-6, is DSGVTQTPKHLITATGQRVTLRCSPRSGDLSVYWYQQSLDQGLQFLIQYYNGEERAKGNILERFSAQQFPDLHSELNLSSLELGDSALYFCASSGTGGKSSYNSPLHFGNGTRLTVT.

The chain joins TRBV11-2 to TRBJ2-2; D not certain. CDR1 and CDR2 (germline): SGHAT, FQNNGV. V was trimmed by 5 bases and J by 4 bases, leaving 17 bases between them. The CDR3 runs to 16 residues. The CDR3 loop is CASSPPWSVLTGELFF. CDR3 bases: TGTGCCAGCAGCCCCCCATGGTCCGTCCTCACCGGGGAGCTGTTTTTT.